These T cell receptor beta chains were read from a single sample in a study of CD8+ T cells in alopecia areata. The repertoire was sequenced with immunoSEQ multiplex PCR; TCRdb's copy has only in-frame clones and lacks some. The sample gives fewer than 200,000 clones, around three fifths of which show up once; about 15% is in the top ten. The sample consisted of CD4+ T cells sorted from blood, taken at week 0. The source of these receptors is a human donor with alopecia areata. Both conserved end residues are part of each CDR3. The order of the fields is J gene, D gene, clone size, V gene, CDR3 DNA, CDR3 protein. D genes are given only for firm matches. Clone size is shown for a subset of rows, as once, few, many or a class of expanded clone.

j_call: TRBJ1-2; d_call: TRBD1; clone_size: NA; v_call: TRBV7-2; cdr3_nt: TGTGCCAGCAGCTCTAGACAGGGCGGGCGTGGCTACACCTTC; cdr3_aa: CASSSRQGGRGYTF
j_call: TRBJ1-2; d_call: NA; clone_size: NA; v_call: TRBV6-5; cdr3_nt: TGTGCCAGCAGCCCTCCCGAGAAACACTATGGCTACACCTTC; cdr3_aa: CASSPPEKHYGYTF
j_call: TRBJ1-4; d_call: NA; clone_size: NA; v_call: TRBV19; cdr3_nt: TGTGCCAGCGGGTGGATTGCAACTAATGAAAAACTGTTTTTT; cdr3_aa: CASGWIATNEKLFF
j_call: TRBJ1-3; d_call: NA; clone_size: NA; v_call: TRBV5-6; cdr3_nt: TGTGCCAGCCTCATCTTCTCTGGAAACACCATATATTTT; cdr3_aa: CASLIFSGNTIYF
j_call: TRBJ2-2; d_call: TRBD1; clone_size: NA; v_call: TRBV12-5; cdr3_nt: TGTGCTAGTGGGGGGACAGGGAGAACCGGGGAGCTGTTTTTT; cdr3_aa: CASGGTGRTGELFF
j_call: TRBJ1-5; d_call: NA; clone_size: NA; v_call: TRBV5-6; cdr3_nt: TGTGCCAGCAGCTACGAGGGGCAGCCCCAGCATTTT; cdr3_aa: CASSYEGQPQHF
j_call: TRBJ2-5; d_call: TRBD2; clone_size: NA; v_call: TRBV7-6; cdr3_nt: TGTGCCAGCAGCTTAGAACTAGCGGGGAAGTACCAAGAGACCCAGTACTTC; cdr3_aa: CASSLELAGKYQETQYF
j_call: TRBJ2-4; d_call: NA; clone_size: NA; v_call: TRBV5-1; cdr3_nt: TGCGCCAGCAGCTCTACAGGGTCCAAAAACATTCAGTACTTC; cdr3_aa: CASSSTGSKNIQYF
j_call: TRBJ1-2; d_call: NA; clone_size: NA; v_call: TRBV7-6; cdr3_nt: TGTGCCAGCAGCTTTGGGCAGAACTATGGCTACACCTTC; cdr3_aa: CASSFGQNYGYTF
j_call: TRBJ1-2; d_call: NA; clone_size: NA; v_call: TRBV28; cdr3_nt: TGTGCCAGCAAGCTCGAGGGGGAGGCTCGCTACACCTTC; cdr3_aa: CASKLEGEARYTF
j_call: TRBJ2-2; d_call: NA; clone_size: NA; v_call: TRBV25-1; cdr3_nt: TGTGCCAGCCGAGTCGGCACCGGGGAGCTGTTTTTT; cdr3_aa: CASRVGTGELFF
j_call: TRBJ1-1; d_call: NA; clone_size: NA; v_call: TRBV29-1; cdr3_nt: TGCAGCGTTGAGCTAGGACAATGGGAAGCTTTCTTT; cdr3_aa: CSVELGQWEAFF
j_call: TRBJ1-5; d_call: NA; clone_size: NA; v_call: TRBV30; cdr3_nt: TGTGCCTGGAGTGATGGGACGGCGGGTCAGCCCCAGCATTTT; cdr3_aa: CAWSDGTAGQPQHF
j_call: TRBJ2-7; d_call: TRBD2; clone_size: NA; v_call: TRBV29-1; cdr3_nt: TGCAGCGTTGTGGCTAGCGGGGGGGTTTCCTACGAGCAGTACTTC; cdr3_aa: CSVVASGGVSYEQYF
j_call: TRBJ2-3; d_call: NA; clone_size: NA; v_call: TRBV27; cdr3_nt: TGTGCCAGCAGTTTGGAGGGGACAGATACGCAGTATTTT; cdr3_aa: CASSLEGTDTQYF
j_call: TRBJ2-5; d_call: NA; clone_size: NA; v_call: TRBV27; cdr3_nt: TGTGCCAGCAGTTTCGGGGTTATGGAGACCCAGTACTTC; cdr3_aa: CASSFGVMETQYF
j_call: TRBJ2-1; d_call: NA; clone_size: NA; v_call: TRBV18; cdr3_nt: TGTGCCAGCTCACCGTTCGGTTCTTATGAGCAGTTCTTC; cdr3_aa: CASSPFGSYEQFF
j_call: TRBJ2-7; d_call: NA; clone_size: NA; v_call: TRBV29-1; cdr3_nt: TGCAGCGCCACAGACAGGCCCACGGGTTACGAGCAGTACTTC; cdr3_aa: CSATDRPTGYEQYF
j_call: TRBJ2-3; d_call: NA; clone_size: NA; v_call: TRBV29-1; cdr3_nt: TGCAGCGTTGAAGATCGTGAGGGGGGAAACACAGATACGCAGTATTTT; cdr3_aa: CSVEDREGGNTDTQYF
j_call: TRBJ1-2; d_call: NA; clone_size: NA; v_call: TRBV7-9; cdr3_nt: TGTGCCAGCAGCTTAACCGGCGGGTTTGCGTATGGCTACACCTTC; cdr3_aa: CASSLTGGFAYGYTF
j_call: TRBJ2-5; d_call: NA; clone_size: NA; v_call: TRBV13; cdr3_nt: TGTGCCAGCAGCCCCGTCGGGAAGGTGGGGACCCAGTACTTC; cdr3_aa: CASSPVGKVGTQYF
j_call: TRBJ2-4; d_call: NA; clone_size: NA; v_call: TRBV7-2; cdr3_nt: TGTGCCAGCAGCTTAGATCAAGGCACGGCCAACATTCAGTACTTC; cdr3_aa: CASSLDQGTANIQYF
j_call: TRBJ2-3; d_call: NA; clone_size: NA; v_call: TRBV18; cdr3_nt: TGTGCCAGCTCACCAACTGGGGCCGTGAGCACAGATACGCAGTATTTT; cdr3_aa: CASSPTGAVSTDTQYF
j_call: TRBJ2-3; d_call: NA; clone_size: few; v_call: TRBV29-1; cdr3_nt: TGCAGCGTTGTAAGGCAGGGAGGCCGAGATACGCAGTATTTT; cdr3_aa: CSVVRQGGRDTQYF
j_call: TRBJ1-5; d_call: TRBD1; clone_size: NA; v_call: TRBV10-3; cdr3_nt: TGTGCCATCAGCCCAGACAGGGATCAGCCCCAGCATTTT; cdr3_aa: CAISPDRDQPQHF
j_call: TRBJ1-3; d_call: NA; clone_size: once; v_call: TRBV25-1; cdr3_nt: TGTGCCAGCAGTGGACTCCTGCGGGCCACCATATATTTT; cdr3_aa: CASSGLLRATIYF
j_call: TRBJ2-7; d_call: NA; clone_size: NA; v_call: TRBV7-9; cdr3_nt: TGTGCCAGCAGCAGAACCTACGAGCAGTACTTC; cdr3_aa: CASSRTYEQYF
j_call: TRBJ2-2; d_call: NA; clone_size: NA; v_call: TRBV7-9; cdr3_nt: TGTGCCAGCAGCCCTTACACGAACACCGGGGAGCTGTTTTTT; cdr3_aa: CASSPYTNTGELFF
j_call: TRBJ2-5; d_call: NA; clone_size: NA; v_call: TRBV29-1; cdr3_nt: TGCAGCGTTGTACAGGACGGGGAGACCCAGTACTTC; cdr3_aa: CSVVQDGETQYF
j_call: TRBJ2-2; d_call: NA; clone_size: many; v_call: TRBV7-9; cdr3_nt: TGTGCCAGCACACAACAGGGGAACACCGGGGAGCTGTTTTTT; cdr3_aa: CASTQQGNTGELFF
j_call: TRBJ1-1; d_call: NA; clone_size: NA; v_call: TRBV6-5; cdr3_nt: TGTGCCAGCAGCCGGGGCCCCTTGGGCACTGAAGCTTTCTTT; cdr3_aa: CASSRGPLGTEAFF
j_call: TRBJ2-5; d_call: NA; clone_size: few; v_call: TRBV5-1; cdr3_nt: TGCGCCAGCGGATCCGGGACAACGCGTCAAGAGACCCAGTACTTC; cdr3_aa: CASGSGTTRQETQYF
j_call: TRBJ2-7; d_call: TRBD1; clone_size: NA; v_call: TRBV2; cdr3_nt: TGTGCCAGCAACCGGGACAGGGAGAACGAGCAGTACTTC; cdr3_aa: CASNRDRENEQYF
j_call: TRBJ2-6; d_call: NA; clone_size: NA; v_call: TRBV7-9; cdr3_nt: TGTGCCAGCAGAACGGGGGTCTCTGGGGCCAACGTCCTGACTTTC; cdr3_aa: CASRTGVSGANVLTF
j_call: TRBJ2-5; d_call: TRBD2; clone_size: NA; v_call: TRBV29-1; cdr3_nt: TGCAGCGGTAGCGGGGACCAAGAGACCCAGTACTTC; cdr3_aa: CSGSGDQETQYF
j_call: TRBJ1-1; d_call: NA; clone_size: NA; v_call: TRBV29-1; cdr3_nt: TGCAGCTCCGTGCGAGTAAGGGCTGAAGCTTTCTTT; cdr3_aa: CSSVRVRAEAFF
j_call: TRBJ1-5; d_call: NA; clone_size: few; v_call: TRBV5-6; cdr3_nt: TGTGCCAGCAGCCGCAGATCCAGCGGTCAGCCCCAGCATTTT; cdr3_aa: CASSRRSSGQPQHF